This T cell receptor (beta chain) appears in the sequencing data of a study of regulatory T cells in long-lasting Graves disease. Broader study findings: There were preferences for TRBV28, TRBJ1-2 and TRBJ2-5 in persistent disease.

This clonotype was detected ten times or more. Its specificity is unknown. According to the study, TCR beta libraries were built with iRepertoire HTBI primers and CDR3-region Arm-PCR. In TCRdb, the multiplex PCR reads were re-called with MiXCR into one record per CDR3 protein. The profile shows a few hundred thousand distinct CDR3 sequences, 14% of them singletons. Time point given: newly diagnosed GD, antithyroid drugs for less than 3 months. The TCR library was made from RNA that had been extracted from PBMCs in TRIzol. The CDR3 extends over 15 amino acids. V was trimmed by 2 bases and J by 4 bases, leaving 14 bases between them. The V gene's germline CDR1 is SGHRS and CDR2 YFSETQ. These same records also appear under a second study, on T cells in Graves' hyperthyroidism and ophthalmopathy. From that report: The authors deemed Graves' hyperthyroidism stable absent ophthalmopathy progression within 18 months. First-round RT-PCR with HTBI primers amplified the TCR CDR3 region. Separation of ophthalmopathy from stable hyperthyroidism was achieved by a 13 V-J model.

This receptor was taken from a woman in her fifties or sixties with Graves disease. The source material was peripheral blood mononuclear cells (PBMCs), sampled at new diagnosis, from a patient treated with antithyroid drugs. The genes are TRBV5-1 and TRBJ2-3; possibly TRBD2 for D (5 bases). CDR3 nucleotide sequence: TGCGCCAGCAGCTTCCGAGGGAGTGGGGCAGATACGCAGTATTTT. Amino acid sequence: CASSFRGSGADTQYF.